The 8 T cell receptor beta chains below were found in one sample sequenced in a study of T cell clones after liver transplantation. Sequencing was performed with immunoSEQ multiplex PCR; in TCRdb, only in-frame clones are kept and a portion is missing. Among about 19,000 clones listed, over 70% were seen once. Source: CD8+ T cells from blood, taken before liver transplant. The source is a human donor who received a liver transplant.

The chain links TRBV28 to TRBJ2-7; D remains unclear. Germline loops: CDR1 MDHEN, CDR2 SYDVKM. This CDR3 is 14 amino acids long. Trimming took 5 bases from V and 6 from J, leaving 17 bases between them. This CDR3 reads CASSLRVPPGEQYF. CDR3 coding DNA: TGTGCCAGCAGTCTACGGGTCCCGCCGGGCGAGCAGTACTTC.

The rearrangement links TRBV7-9 to TRBJ1-1; maybe TRBD1 (5 bases). V shed 5 bases and J shed 1 base, with 11 bases lying between them. Germline V CDR1 and CDR2: SEHNR, FQNEAQ (reference sequence). CDR3 length equals 14 residues. This CDR3 reads CASSPYQGNTEAFF. In DNA, the CDR3 is TGTGCCAGCAGCCCATATCAGGGGAACACTGAAGCTTTCTTT.

The chain recombines TRBV7-9 with TRBJ2-5; D not certain. CDR1 and CDR2 from the germline V gene are SEHNR and FQNEAQ (reference sequence). This CDR3 is 13 amino acids long. The ends were cut back, 2 bases at V and 0 bases at J, with 4 bases in the middle. In DNA, the CDR3 is TGTGCCAGCAGCTTACAGTACCAAGAGACCCAGTACTTC. It translates to CASSLQYQETQYF.

The rearrangement joins TRBV11-2 to TRBJ2-7, with TRBD1 matching over 7 bases. J was trimmed by 4 bases and V by 5 bases; bases with no gene match: 11. The germline CDR1 and CDR2 sequences are SGHAT and FQNNGV. This CDR3 region has 15 residues. The CDR3 DNA reads as TGTGCCAGCAGCATCTTCCCGGGACAGTTGTACGAGCAGTACTTC. Its protein is CASSIFPGQLYEQYF.

The genes are TRBV7-6 and TRBJ2-7, with D uncertain. V lost 4 bases to trimming and J lost 2 bases, with 24 bases between them. This CDR3 comprises 18 residues. Germline V gene data show CDR1 as SGHVS and CDR2 as FNYEAQ. The CDR3 DNA sequence: TGTGCCAGCAGCTCCCGTAGACCTACCCCTCCCAGCCCCTACGAGCAGTACTTC. As protein: CASSSRRPTPPSPYEQYF.

This rearrangement joins TRBV9 to TRBJ1-2; the match to TRBD1 covers 9 bases. There are 15 residues in the CDR3. CDR1 is SGDLS, CDR2 YYNGEE, per germline. The J segment lost 3 bases and the V segment lost 4 bases, leaving 7 bases of the junction unmatched. The CDR3 reads CASSPGTGMDYGYTF. DNA for the CDR3: TGTGCCAGCAGCCCTGGGACAGGGATGGACTATGGCTACACCTTC.

V gene TRBV7-2 combines with J gene TRBJ2-7; D not certain. The germline V gene has CDR1 SGHTA and CDR2 FQGNSA. The CDR3 totals 14 residues. The ends were cut back, 4 bases at V and 0 bases at J, with 10 bases in the middle. The CDR3 spells CASSSPWSSYEQYF. The CDR3 coding sequence is TGTGCCAGCAGCTCCCCCTGGAGCTCCTACGAGCAGTACTTC.

The chain is built from TRBV5-1 and TRBJ2-7, with D perhaps TRBD1 (6 bases). The germline gives CDR1 SGHRS, CDR2 YFSETQ. CDR3 length equals 15 residues. The V end was cut by 0 bases, the J end by 5 bases, with 15 bases between. The CDR3 reads CASSLATGKSHEQYF. CDR3 coding DNA: TGCGCCAGCAGCTTGGCCACAGGGAAGTCCCACGAGCAGTACTTC. The full variable domain, its missing parts supplied by reference TRBV5-1 and TRBJ2-7, is KAGVTQTPRYLIKTRGQQVTLSCSPISGHRSVSWYQQTPGQGLQFLFEYFSETQRNKGNFPGRFSGRQFSNSRSEMNVSTLELGDSALYLCASSLATGKSHEQYFGPGTRLTVT.